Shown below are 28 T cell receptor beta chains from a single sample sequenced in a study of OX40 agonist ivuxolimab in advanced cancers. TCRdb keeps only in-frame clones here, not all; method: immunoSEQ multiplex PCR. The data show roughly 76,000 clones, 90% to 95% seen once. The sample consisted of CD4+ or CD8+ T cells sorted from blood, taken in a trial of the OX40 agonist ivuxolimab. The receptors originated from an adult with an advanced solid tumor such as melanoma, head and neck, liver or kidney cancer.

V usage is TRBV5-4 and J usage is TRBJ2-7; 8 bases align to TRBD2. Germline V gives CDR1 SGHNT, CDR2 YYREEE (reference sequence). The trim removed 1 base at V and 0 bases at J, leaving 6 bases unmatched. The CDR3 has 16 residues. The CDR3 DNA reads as TGTGCCAGCAGCTTGAGGAGCGGGAGCCCCTCCTACGAGCAGTACTTC. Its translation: CASSLRSGSPSYEQYF. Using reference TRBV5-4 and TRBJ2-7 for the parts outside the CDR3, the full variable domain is ETGVTQSPTHLIKTRGQQVTLRCSSQSGHNTVSWYQQALGQGPQFIFQYYREEENGRGNFPPRFSGLQFPNYSSELNVNALELDDSALYLCASSLRSGSPSYEQYFGPGTRLTVT.

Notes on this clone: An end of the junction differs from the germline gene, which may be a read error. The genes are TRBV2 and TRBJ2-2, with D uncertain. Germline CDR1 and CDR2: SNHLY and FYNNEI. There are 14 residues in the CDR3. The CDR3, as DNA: TGTGCCAGCAGGGAAGGTGGGGTCACCGGGGAGCTGTTTTTT. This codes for CASREGGVTGELFF. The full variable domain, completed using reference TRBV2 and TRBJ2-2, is EPEVTQTPSHQVTQMGQEVILRCVPISNHLYFYWYRQILGQKVEFLVSFYNNEISEKSEIFDDQFSVERPDGSNFTLKIRSTKLEDSAMYFCASREGGVTGELFFGEGSRLTVL.

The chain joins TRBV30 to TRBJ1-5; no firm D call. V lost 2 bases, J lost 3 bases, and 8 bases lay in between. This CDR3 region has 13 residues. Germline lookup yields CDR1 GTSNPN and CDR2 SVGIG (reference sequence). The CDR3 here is CAWSPGSNQPQHF. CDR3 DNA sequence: TGTGCCTGGAGTCCTGGATCCAATCAGCCCCAGCATTTT.

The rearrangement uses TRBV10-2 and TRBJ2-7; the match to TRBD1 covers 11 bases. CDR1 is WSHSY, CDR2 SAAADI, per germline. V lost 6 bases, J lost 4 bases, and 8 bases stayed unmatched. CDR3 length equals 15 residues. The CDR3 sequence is CASRDVGTGGYEQYF. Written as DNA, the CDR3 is TGCGCCAGCAGAGACGTTGGGACAGGGGGGTACGAGCAGTACTTC.

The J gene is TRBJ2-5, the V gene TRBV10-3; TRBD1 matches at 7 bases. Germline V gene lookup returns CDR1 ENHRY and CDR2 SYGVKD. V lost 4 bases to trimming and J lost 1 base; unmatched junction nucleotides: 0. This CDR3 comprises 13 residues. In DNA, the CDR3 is TGTGCCATCAGTGGGGACAGCCAAGAGACCCAGTACTTC. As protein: CAISGDSQETQYF.

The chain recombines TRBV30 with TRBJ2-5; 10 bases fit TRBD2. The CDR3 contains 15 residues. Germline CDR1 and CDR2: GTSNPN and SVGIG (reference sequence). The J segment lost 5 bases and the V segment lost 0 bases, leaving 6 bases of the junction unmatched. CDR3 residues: CAWSVLAGVVETQYF. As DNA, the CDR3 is TGTGCCTGGAGTGTGCTAGCGGGAGTTGTCGAGACCCAGTACTTC.

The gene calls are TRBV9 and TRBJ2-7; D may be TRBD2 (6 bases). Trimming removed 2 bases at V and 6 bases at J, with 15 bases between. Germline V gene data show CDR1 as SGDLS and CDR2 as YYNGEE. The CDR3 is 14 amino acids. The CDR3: CASSVGGQKSEQYF. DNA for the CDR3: TGTGCCAGCAGCGTCGGAGGGCAGAAGAGCGAGCAGTACTTC.

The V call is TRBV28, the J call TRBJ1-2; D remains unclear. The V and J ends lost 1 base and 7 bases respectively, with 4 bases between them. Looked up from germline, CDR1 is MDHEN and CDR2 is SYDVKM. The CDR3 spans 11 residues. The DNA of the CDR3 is TGTGCCAGCAGTTTATCCCGTGGCTACACCTTC. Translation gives CASSLSRGYTF.

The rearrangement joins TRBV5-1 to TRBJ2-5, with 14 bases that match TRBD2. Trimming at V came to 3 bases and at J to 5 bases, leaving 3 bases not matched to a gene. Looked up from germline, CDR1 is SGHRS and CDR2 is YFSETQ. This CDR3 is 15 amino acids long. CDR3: CASSWGTSGSETQYF. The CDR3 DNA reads TGCGCCAGCAGCTGGGGGACTAGCGGGAGTGAGACCCAGTACTTC.

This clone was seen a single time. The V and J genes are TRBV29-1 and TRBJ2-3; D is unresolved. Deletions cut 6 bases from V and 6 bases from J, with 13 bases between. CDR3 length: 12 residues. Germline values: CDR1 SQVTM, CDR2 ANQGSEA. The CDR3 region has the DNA TGCAGCGTCGCCAACCGGGTGGATACGCAGTATTTT. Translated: CSVANRVDTQYF.

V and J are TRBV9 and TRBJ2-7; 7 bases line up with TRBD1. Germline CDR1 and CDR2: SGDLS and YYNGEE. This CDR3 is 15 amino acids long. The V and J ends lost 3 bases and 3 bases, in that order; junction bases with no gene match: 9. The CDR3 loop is CASSAQGQRGYEQYF. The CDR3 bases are TGTGCCAGCAGCGCACAGGGACAGCGTGGCTACGAGCAGTACTTC.

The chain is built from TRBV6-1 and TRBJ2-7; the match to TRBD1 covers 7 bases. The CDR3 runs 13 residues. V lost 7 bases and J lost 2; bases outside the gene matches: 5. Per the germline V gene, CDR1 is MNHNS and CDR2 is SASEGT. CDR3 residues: CASKPGQTYEQYF. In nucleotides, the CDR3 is TGTGCCAGCAAGCCGGGACAGACCTACGAGCAGTACTTC.

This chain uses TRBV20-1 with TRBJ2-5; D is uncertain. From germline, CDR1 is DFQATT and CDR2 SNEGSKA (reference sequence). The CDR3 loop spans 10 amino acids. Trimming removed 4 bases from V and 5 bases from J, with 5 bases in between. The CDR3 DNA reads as TGCAGTGCTACCCCCGAGACCCAGTACTTC. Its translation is CSATPETQYF.

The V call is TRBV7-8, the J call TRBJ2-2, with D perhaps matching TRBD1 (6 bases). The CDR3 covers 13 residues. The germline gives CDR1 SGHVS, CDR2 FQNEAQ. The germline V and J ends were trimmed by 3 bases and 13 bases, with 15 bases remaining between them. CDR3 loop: CASSFNREGALFF. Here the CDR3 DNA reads TGTGCCAGCAGCTTTAACAGGGAAGGTGCGCTGTTTTTT.

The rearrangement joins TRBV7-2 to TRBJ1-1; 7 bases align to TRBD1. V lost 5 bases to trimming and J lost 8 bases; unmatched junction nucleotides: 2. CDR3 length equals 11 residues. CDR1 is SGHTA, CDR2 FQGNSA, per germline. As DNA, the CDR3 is TGTGCCAGCAGCGCGACAGGGGAAGCTTTCTTT. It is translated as CASSATGEAFF.

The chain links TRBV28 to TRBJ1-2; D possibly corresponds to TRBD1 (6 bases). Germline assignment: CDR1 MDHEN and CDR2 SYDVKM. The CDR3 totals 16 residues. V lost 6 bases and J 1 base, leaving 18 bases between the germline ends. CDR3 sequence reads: CASSTEGGRGNYGYTF. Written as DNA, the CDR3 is TGTGCCAGCAGCACGGAGGGGGGACGGGGTAACTATGGCTACACCTTC.

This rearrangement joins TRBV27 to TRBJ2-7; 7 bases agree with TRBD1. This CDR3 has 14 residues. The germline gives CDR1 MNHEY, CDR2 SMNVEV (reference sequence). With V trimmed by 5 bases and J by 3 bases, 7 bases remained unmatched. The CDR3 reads CASSPQGVGYEQYF. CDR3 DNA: TGTGCCAGCAGTCCCCAGGGGGTCGGCTACGAGCAGTACTTC.

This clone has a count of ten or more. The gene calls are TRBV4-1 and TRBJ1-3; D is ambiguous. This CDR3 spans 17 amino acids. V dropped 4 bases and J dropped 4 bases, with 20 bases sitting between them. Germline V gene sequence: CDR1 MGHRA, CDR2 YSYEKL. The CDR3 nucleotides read TGCGCCAGCAGCCTCCCTGGGATCGACTTGGGAGGAAACACCATATATTTT. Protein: CASSLPGIDLGGNTIYF.

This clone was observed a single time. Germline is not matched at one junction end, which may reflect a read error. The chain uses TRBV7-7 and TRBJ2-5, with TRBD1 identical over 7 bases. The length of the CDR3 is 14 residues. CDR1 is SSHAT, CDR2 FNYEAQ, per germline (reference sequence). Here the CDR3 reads CASKIKGTAQTQYF. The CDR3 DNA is TGTGCTAGCAAAATTAAAGGGACAGCACAGACCCAGTACTTC.

The CDR3 DNA reads as TGTGCCAGCAGCTTGGGAGGGCAGGGTCCCTACGAGCAGTACTTC. Its protein is CASSLGGQGPYEQYF. The gene calls are TRBV5-4 and TRBJ2-7; either TRBD1 or TRBD2 may supply D (5 bases each). CDR3 length equals 15 residues. Trimming took off 0 bases at V and 2 bases at J, with 12 bases between the two ends. Germline CDR1 is SGHNT and CDR2 is YYREEE (reference sequence). The full variable domain, with the rest looked up from reference TRBV5-4 and TRBJ2-7, is ETGVTQSPTHLIKTRGQQVTLRCSSQSGHNTVSWYQQALGQGPQFIFQYYREEENGRGNFPPRFSGLQFPNYSSELNVNALELDDSALYLCASSLGGQGPYEQYFGPGTRLTVT.

CDR3 in DNA: TGTGCCAGCAGCTCCTCCCTGGGGTTCGGCGAGCAGTACTTC. Translating it yields CASSSSLGFGEQYF. The V gene is TRBV7-2, the J gene TRBJ2-7; D remains unclear. The CDR3 consists of 14 residues. Per the germline V gene, CDR1 is SGHTA and CDR2 is FQGNSA. V lost 4 bases, J lost 6 bases, and 16 bases lay in between.

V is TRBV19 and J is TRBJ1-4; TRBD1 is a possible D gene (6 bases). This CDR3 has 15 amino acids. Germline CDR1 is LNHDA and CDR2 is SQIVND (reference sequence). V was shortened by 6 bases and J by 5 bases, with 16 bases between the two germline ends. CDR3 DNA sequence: TGTGCCAGTAGCACCGGAGGGACAAGGAATGAAAAACTGTTTTTT. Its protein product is CASSTGGTRNEKLFF.

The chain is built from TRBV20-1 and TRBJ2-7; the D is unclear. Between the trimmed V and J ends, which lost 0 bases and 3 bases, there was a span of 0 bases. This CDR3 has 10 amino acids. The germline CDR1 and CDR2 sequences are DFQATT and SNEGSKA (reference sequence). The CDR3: CSARDYEQYF. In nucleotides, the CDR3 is TGCAGTGCTAGAGACTACGAGCAGTACTTC.

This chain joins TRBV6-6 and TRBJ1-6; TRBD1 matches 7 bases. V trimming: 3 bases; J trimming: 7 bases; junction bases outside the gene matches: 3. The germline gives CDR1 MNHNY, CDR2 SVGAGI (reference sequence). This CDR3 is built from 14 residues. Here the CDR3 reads CASSYRQGNSPLHF. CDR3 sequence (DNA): TGTGCCAGCAGTTATAGACAGGGAAATTCACCCCTCCACTTT.

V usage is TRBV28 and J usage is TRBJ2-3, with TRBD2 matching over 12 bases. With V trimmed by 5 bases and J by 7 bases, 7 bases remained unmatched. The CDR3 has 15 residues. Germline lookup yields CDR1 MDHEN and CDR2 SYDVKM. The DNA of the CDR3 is TGTGCCAGCAGTCTAGCGGGAGGGCCAACGTATACGCAGTATTTT. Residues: CASSLAGGPTYTQYF.

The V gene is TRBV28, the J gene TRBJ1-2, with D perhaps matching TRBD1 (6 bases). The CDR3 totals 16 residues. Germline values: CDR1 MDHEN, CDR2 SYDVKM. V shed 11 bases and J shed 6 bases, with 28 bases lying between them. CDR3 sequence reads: CACRVPLGQLFNGYTF. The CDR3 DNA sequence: TGTGCCTGCCGGGTTCCGCTAGGACAGCTCTTTAATGGCTACACCTTC.

As DNA, the CDR3 is TGTGCCAGCTCGGGACAGGGGCGAGAGACCCAGTACTTC. Protein sequence: CASSGQGRETQYF. This chain joins TRBV9 and TRBJ2-5; 10 bases align to TRBD1. This CDR3 region has 13 residues. The V segment lost 7 bases and the J segment 4 bases; nucleotides outside the gene matches: 4. Germline CDR1 is SGDLS and CDR2 is YYNGEE.

This CDR3 is CASSLGLAGGTDTQYF. The CDR3 DNA reads TGTGCCAGCAGTTTGGGCCTAGCGGGAGGAACAGATACGCAGTATTTT. The genes are TRBV27 and TRBJ2-3, with TRBD2 matching 11 bases. Per germline, CDR1 MNHEY and CDR2 SMNVEV (reference sequence). The length of the CDR3 is 16 residues. The V segment lost 3 bases and the J segment 3 bases; nucleotides outside the gene matches: 5.